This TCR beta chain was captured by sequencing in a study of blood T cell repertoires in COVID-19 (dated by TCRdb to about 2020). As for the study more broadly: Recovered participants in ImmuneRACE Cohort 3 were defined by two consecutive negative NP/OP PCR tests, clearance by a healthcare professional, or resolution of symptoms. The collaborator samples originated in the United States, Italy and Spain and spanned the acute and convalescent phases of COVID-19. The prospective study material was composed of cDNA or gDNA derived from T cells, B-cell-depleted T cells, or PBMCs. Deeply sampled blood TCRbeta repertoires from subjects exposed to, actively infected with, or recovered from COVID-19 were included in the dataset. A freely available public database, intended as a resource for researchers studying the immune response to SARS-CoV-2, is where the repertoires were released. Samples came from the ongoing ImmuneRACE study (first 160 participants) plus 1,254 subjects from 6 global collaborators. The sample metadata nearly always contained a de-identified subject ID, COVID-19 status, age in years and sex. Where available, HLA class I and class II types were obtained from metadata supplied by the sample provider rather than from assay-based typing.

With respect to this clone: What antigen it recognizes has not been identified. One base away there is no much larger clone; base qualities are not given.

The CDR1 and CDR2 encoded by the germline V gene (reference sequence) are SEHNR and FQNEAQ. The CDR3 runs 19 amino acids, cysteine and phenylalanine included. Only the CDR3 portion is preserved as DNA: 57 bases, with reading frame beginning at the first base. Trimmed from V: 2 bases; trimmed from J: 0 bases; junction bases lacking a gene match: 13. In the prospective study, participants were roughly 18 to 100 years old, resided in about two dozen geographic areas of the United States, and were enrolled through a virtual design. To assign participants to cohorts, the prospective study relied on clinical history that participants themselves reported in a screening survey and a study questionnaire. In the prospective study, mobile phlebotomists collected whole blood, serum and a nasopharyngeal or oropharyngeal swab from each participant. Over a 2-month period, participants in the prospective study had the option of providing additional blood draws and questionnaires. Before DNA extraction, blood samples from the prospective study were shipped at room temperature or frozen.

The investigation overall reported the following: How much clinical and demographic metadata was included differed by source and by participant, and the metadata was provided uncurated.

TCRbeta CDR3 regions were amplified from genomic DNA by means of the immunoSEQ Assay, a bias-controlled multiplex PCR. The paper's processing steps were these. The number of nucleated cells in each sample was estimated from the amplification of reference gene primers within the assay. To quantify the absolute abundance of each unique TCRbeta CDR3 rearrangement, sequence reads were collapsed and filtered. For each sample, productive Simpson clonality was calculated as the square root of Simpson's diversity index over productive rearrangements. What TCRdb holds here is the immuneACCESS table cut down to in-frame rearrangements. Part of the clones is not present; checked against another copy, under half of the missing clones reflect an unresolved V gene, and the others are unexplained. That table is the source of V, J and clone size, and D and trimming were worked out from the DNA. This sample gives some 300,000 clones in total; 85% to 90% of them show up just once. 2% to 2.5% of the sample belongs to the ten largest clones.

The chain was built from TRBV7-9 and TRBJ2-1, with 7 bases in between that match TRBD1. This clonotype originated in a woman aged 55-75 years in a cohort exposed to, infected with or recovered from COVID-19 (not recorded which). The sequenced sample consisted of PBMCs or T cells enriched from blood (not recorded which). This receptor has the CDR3 CASSLPSTDRANSYNEQFF. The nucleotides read TGTGCCAGCAGCTTACCAAGTACCGACAGGGCCAACTCCTACAATGAGCAGTTCTTC.